This TCR beta chain derives from a study of cytomegalovirus exposure and HLA in healthy donors. Germline V gene lookup returns CDR1 MNHEY and CDR2 SVGAGI. V shed 7 bases and J shed 10 bases, with 16 bases lying between them. The CDR3 covers 12 residues. Vbeta (60) and Jbeta (13) primers were used in the PCR. Assay used: immunoSEQ multiplex PCR; TCRdb lists only in-frame clones, some missing. The sample consists of around 160,000 clones, about three quarters of them appearing once. This sequence joins TRBV6-5 and TRBJ1-2; a weak D match, TRBD1 (6 bases). Sequenced: PBMCs. This receptor was obtained from a woman aged 40 to 49 in good health and CMV-seropositive. The CDR3 reads CASTQRDTDYTF. Written as DNA, the CDR3 is TGTGCCAGCACCCAAAGGGACACTGACTACACCTTC.